This record concerns one TCR beta chain sequence. Its target antigen remains unknown. Base qualities were left out, and no much larger clone turns up one base away. The CDR3 measures 14 amino acids from cysteine to phenylalanine. Just the 42-base CDR3 DNA is kept, in frame starting at base 1. Trimming costs V 6 bases and J 6 bases, and their ends lie 14 bases apart. CDR1 and CDR2 are read off the germline V gene as MDHEN and SYDVKM. This entry belongs to a study of OX40 agonist ivuxolimab in advanced cancers. A note on the overall study: The costimulatory receptor OX40 (CD134) was targeted by ivuxolimab, a fully human IgG2 agonistic monoclonal antibody. Partial responses occurred in three dose-escalation patients, of whom one had hepatocellular carcinoma and two had cutaneous melanoma. Among the roughly 52 dose-escalation patients, around 20 had hepatocellular carcinoma, 15 or so melanoma, 9 renal cell carcinoma and 9 head and neck cancer. Patients were allowed to have had prior anti-PD-1, anti-PD-L1 or anti-CTLA-4 therapy, and less than 45% of the dose-escalation patients had previously received checkpoint inhibitors. A male proportion of 75% to 85% and a mean age of about 60 years, ranging from roughly 23 to 90, were recorded for the dose-escalation cohort. The monotherapy dose-escalation portion (N ≈ 52 patients) of the phase I ivuxolimab trial is reported in the paper. Peripheral TCRbeta sequencing aimed to test whether ivuxolimab altered TCR sequence diversity and caused clonal T-cell expansion. Intravenous ivuxolimab was administered to patients every 2 weeks at six dose levels: 0.01, 0.1, 0.3, 1.5, 3 and 10 mg/kg.

To sequence the TCRbeta CDR3 region, genomic DNA was isolated from the sorted cells. TCRbeta CDR3 regions were sequenced using the immunoSEQ Assay. Here the immuneACCESS table is served through TCRdb, limited to in-frame sequences with V and J called. Missing clones are a known gap in these copies; in checked studies unresolved V genes cover under half, and the rest lacks a known reason. The sample table records about 150,000 clones; approximately 94% of these occur just once. The ten biggest clones cover over 0.8% of the sample. Patients with a history of autoimmune disease or receiving systemic immunosuppression were excluded from the trial. Peripheral blood for TCR sequencing was collected from all dose cohorts at baseline, on cycle 4 day 1, and on cycle 7 day 1. Samples came from an open-label, multicenter, first-in-human phase I dose-escalation trial of ivuxolimab. Adults with locally advanced or metastatic head and neck squamous cell, hepatocellular, melanoma or renal cell carcinoma were enrolled in the trial. CD4+ and CD8+ T cells were sorted separately from peripheral blood before TCR sequencing.

Study-wide findings and limitations: After ivuxolimab, expanded clones were on average more numerous among CD8+ T cells than among CD4+ T cells. The antigen specificity of the peripheral T cells that underwent clonal expansion was not determined. In the 0.1-3.0 mg/kg groups, partial responders had among the lowest normalized peripheral clonal expansion, particularly in CD8+ T cells. Low levels of normalized T-cell clonal expansion were also seen in some patients who did not respond. At doses of 0.1 to 3.0 mg/kg, clonal expansion of both CD4+ and CD8+ blood T cells was observed from baseline to week 6.

The sequence was collected from an adult with an advanced solid tumor such as melanoma, head and neck, liver or kidney cancer. The sample consisted of CD4+ or CD8+ T cells sorted from blood, taken in a trial of the OX40 agonist ivuxolimab. The V gene is TRBV28 and the J gene is TRBJ1-4; the D gene is perhaps TRBD1, from 5 matching bases. The DNA sequence follows: TGTGCCAGCAGCTGGGGCAGCGGGCATGAAAAACTGTTTTTT. Protein translation: CASSWGSGHEKLFF.